Below are 14 T cell receptor beta chains sequenced from a single sample in a study of T cells in Graves' hyperthyroidism and ophthalmopathy. Amplification of TCR beta CDR3 regions used RNA as the template. The study used the HTBI primer set for a first-round RT-PCR of the TCR CDR3. Each CDR3 protein gets one entry after TCRdb re-called the multiplex PCR reads with MiXCR. The table lists under 400,000 distinct CDR3 sequences, around a fifth of them singletons. Sequences were obtained from blood. Receptors were obtained from a woman aged 50 to 60 with Graves' hyperthyroidism.

The sample holds a few counts of this clonotype. This chain uses TRBV27 with TRBJ2-1; 11 positions agree with TRBD2. Germline V CDR1 and CDR2: MNHEY, SMNVEV (reference sequence). The CDR3 length is 13 residues. J was trimmed by 15 bases and V by 8 bases; bases with no gene match: 12. The CDR3 here is CASRGLAESVRFF. DNA for the CDR3: TGTGCCAGCCGGGGACTAGCGGAGTCCGTAAGGTTCTTC.

This clonotype was counted between two and nine times. This sequence joins TRBV20-1 and TRBJ1-1, with D unclear. Germline CDR1 and CDR2: DFQATT and SNEGSKA (reference sequence). The CDR3 is 11 amino acids. The V and J ends lost 3 bases and 10 bases respectively, with 12 bases between them. The CDR3 loop is CSASEASGAFF. DNA of the CDR3: TGCAGTGCTAGCGAGGCTAGCGGAGCTTTCTTT.

This clonotype occurred many times. The CDR3 loop is CSARVAGQYEQYF. In nucleotides, the CDR3 is TGCAGTGCTAGAGTAGCGGGCCAATACGAGCAGTACTTC. V is TRBV20-1 and J is TRBJ2-7, with 7 bases lining up with TRBD2. CDR1 is DFQATT and CDR2 is SNEGSKA in the germline V gene (reference sequence). The CDR3 totals 13 residues. The V and J ends lost 1 base and 4 bases, in that order; junction bases with no gene match: 4.

V gene TRBV5-6 combines with J gene TRBJ2-1; D is uncertain. CDR1 is SGHDT, CDR2 YYEEEE, per germline. The length of the CDR3 is 17 residues. V lost 3 bases to trimming and J lost 5 bases, with 21 bases between them. The CDR3 here is CASSSSPVPEWDNEQFF. The CDR3 coding sequence is TGTGCCAGCAGCTCCTCTCCCGTACCAGAGTGGGACAATGAGCAGTTCTTC.

This clonotype was observed at least ten times. V gene TRBV15 combines with J gene TRBJ2-1, with a tentative D call TRBD2 (6 bases). This CDR3 is built from 16 residues. Deletions cut 0 bases from V and 2 bases from J, with 11 bases between. CDR1 and CDR2 from the germline V gene are LNHNV and YYDKDF (reference sequence). The chain's CDR3 is CATSRERAGPYNEQFF. Here the CDR3 DNA reads TGTGCCACCAGCAGAGAAAGAGCGGGTCCCTACAATGAGCAGTTCTTC.

The rearrangement joins TRBV7-3 to TRBJ2-1, with a possible D match to TRBD2 (5 bases). Germline V gene lookup returns CDR1 SGHTA and CDR2 FQGTGA. CDR3 size: 15 residues. The ends were cut back, 2 bases at V and 7 bases at J, with 15 bases in the middle. The CDR3 coding sequence is TGTGCCAGCAGCTTACGGAGCGGAGCTAGAAATGAGCAGTTCTTC. It yields the protein CASSLRSGARNEQFF.

Ten or more counts support this clonotype. The rearrangement joins TRBV3-1 to TRBJ1-2, with 7 bases that match TRBD1. The CDR3 is made up of 15 amino acids. J lost 5 bases, V lost 4 bases, and 10 bases had no gene match. Germline V gene data show CDR1 as LGHDT and CDR2 as YNNKEL (reference sequence). CDR3: CASSPSDREYYGYTF. CDR3 DNA sequence: TGTGCCAGCAGCCCCTCCGACAGGGAATATTATGGCTACACCTTC.

Many counts were recorded for this clonotype. The gene calls are TRBV18 and TRBJ1-1; 7 nucleotides line up with TRBD1. From germline, CDR1 is KGHSH and CDR2 LQKENI. The CDR3 spans 14 residues. Germline trimming cut 4 bases from V and 4 bases from J; bases unmatched to any gene: 6. CDR3 sequence reads: CASSQQGKGTEAFF. CDR3 nucleotide sequence: TGTGCCAGCTCACAACAGGGGAAGGGCACTGAAGCTTTCTTT.

This clonotype was recorded many times. V usage is TRBV24-1 and J usage is TRBJ2-1, with D hard to call. Per germline, CDR1 KGHDR and CDR2 SFDVKD. The V end was cut by 4 bases, the J end by 4 bases, with 7 bases between. This CDR3 contains 13 residues. In DNA form, the CDR3 reads TGTGCCACCAGTGACTCCCAGTACAATGAGCAGTTCTTC. Encoded protein: CATSDSQYNEQFF.

The chain joins TRBV7-2 to TRBJ2-7; 10 bases map to TRBD2. Germline V lookup: CDR1 SGHTA, CDR2 FQGNSA. V lost 4 bases and J lost 5; bases outside the gene matches: 14. This CDR3 is built from 17 residues. The CDR3 reads CASSSYGRSGRFDEQYF. CDR3 sequence (DNA): TGTGCCAGCAGCTCGTATGGCCGTAGCGGGAGGTTCGACGAGCAGTACTTC.

There are a few counts of this clonotype. This chain connects TRBV30 to TRBJ2-7, with 14 bases that match TRBD2. Germline V gene data show CDR1 as GTSNPN and CDR2 as SVGIG (reference sequence). V lost 4 bases and J lost 5; bases outside the gene matches: 7. The CDR3 is made up of 15 amino acids. The CDR3 bases are TGTGCCTGGACCGGGACTAGCGGGGGCAATAACGAGCAGTACTTC. Translated, it gives CAWTGTSGGNNEQYF.

This clonotype was counted at least ten times. V usage is TRBV7-3 and J usage is TRBJ2-1; possible D gene TRBD2, 6 bases. CDR3 size: 15 residues. Germline V gene data show CDR1 as SGHTA and CDR2 as FQGTGA. Between the trimmed V and J ends, which lost 0 bases and 4 bases, there was a span of 10 bases. This CDR3 is CASSLTTAGYNEQFF. CDR3 nucleotide sequence: TGTGCCAGCAGCTTAACCACCGCGGGATACAATGAGCAGTTCTTC.

Comment on this clonotype: Possible read error: a much larger clone is one base away. The chain has TRBV5-1 and TRBJ2-3, with D perhaps matching TRBD2 (6 bases). The CDR3 is 14 amino acids. Germline V gene data show CDR1 as SGHRS and CDR2 as YFSETQ. V was cut by 5 bases and J by 5 bases, with 15 bases left in between. CDR3 sequence reads: CASRADVGGDTQYF. The CDR3, as DNA: TGCGCCAGCAGGGCCGACGTCGGGGGAGATACGCAGTATTTT.

In its sample, this clonotype was seen many times. The V gene is TRBV6-1, the J gene TRBJ2-5; D not certain. The CDR3 totals 13 residues. V lost 5 bases and J lost 7, with 14 bases in between. Germline V gives CDR1 MNHNS, CDR2 SASEGT. The DNA for the CDR3 is TGTGCCAGCAGTCCCCTGCAGTCGGGGACCCAGTACTTC. It specifies CASSPLQSGTQYF.